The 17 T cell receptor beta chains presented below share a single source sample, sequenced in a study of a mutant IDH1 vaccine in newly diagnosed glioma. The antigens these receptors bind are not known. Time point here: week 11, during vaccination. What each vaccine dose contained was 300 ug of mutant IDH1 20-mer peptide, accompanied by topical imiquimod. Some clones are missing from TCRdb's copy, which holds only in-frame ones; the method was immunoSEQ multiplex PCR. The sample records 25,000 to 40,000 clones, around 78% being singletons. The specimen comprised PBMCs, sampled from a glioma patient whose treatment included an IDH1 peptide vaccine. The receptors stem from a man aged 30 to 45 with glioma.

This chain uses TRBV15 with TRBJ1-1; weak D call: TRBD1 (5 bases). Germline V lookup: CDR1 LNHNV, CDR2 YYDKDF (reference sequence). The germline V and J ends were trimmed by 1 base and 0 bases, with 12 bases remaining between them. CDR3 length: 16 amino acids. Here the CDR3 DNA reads TGTGCCACCAGCAGAGCCCACAGGCTCATGAACACTGAAGCTTTCTTT. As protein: CATSRAHRLMNTEAFF.

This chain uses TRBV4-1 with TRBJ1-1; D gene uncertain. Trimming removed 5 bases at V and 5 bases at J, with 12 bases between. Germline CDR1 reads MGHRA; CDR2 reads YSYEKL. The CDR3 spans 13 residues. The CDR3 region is CASSKGGGTEAFF. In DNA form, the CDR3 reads TGCGCCAGCAGCAAGGGAGGAGGAACTGAAGCTTTCTTT.

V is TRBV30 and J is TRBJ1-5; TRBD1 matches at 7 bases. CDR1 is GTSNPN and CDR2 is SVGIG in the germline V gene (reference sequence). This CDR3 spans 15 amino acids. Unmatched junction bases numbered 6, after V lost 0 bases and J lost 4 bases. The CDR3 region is CAWSVPGGWNQPQHF. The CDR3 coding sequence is TGTGCCTGGAGTGTACCAGGGGGGTGGAATCAGCCCCAGCATTTT.

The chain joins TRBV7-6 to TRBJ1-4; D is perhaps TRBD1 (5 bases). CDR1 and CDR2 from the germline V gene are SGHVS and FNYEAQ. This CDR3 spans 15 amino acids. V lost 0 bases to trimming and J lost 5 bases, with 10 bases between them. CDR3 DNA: TGTGCCAGCAGCTTAGCAGGGGCTAGAAATGAAAAACTGTTTTTT. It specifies CASSLAGARNEKLFF.

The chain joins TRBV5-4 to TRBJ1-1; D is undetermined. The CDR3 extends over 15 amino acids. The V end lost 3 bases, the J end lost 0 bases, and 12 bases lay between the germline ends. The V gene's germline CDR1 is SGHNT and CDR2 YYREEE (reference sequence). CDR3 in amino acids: CASSSITVMNTEAFF. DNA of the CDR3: TGTGCCAGCAGCTCCATAACGGTCATGAACACTGAAGCTTTCTTT.

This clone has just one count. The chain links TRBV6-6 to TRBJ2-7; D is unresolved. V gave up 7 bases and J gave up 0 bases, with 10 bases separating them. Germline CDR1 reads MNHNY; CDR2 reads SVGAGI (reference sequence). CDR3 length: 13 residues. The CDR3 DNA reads TGTGCCAGCATTAGTCAAAGCTCCTACGAGCAGTACTTC. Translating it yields CASISQSSYEQYF.

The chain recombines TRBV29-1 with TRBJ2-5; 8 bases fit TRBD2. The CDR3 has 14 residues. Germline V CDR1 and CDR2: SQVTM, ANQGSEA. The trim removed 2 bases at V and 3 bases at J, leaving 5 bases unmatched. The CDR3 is CSVEPRGGEETQYF. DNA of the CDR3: TGCAGCGTTGAACCCCGGGGGGGGGAAGAGACCCAGTACTTC.

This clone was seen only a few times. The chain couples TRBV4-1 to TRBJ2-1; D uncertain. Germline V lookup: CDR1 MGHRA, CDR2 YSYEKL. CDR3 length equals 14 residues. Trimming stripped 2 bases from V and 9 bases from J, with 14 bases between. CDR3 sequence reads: CASSQTVLFCEQFF. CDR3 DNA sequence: TGCGCCAGCAGCCAAACGGTCCTGTTTTGTGAGCAGTTCTTC.

The CDR3, as DNA: TGCGCCAGCAGCTTGGCGGGAGGGTATTCAACTCAGAGCTCTGGAAACACCATATATTTT. Translation: CASSLAGGYSTQSSGNTIYF. The chain couples TRBV5-1 to TRBJ1-3; D gene ambiguous. This CDR3 comprises 20 residues. Trimming stripped 0 bases from V and 0 bases from J, with 22 bases between. CDR1 and CDR2 from the germline V gene are SGHRS and YFSETQ.

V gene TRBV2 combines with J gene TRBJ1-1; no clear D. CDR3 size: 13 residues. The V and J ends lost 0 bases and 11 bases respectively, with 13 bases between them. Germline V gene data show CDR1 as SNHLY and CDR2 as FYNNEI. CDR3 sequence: CASSEAENRRAFF. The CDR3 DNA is TGTGCCAGCAGTGAAGCGGAAAATCGTCGCGCTTTCTTT.

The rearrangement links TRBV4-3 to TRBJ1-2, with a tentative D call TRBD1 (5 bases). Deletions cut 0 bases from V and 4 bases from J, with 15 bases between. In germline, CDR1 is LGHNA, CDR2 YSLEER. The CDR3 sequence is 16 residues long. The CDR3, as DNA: TGCGCCAGCAGCCAAGATTTCGGGCAGGGCATCTATGGCTACACCTTC. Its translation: CASSQDFGQGIYGYTF.

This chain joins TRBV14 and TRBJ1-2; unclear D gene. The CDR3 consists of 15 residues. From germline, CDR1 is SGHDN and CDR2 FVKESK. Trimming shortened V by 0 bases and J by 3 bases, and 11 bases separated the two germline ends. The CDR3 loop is CASSQDVGLDYGYTF. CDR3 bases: TGTGCCAGCAGCCAAGACGTAGGGCTCGACTATGGCTACACCTTC.

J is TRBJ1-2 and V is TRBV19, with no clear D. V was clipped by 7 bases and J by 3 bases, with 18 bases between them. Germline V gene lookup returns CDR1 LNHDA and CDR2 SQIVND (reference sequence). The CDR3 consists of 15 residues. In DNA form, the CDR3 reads TGTGCCAGTACCTCAATCGATGACGTGTACTATGGCTACACCTTC. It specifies CASTSIDDVYYGYTF.

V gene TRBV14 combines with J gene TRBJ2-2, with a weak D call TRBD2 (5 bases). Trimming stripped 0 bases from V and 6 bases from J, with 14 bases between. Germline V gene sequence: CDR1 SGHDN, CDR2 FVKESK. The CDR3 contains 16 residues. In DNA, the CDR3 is TGTGCCAGCAGCCAAGATCGGGGAAGCCCCCCCGGGGAGCTGTTTTTT. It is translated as CASSQDRGSPPGELFF.

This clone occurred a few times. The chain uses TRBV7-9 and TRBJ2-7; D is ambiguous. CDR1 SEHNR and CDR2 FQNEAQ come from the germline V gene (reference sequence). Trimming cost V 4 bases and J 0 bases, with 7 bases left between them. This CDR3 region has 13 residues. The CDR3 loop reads CASSWSSSYEQYF. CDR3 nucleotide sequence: TGTGCCAGCAGCTGGTCCAGCTCCTACGAGCAGTACTTC.

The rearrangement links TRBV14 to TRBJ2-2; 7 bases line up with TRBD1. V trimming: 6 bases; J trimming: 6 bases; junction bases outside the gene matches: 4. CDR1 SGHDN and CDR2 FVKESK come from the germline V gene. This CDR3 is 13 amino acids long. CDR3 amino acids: CASRVQGAGELFF. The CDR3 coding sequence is TGTGCCAGCAGGGTCCAGGGGGCCGGGGAGCTGTTTTTT.

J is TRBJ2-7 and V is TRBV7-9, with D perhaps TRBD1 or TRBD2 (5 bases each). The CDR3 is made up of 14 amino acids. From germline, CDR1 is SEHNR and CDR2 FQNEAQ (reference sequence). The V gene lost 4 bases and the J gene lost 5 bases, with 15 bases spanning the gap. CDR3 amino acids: CASSSGEGPNEQYF. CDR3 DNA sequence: TGTGCCAGCAGCTCAGGAGAGGGGCCCAACGAGCAGTACTTC.